These T cell receptor beta chains were read from a single sample in a study of regulatory T cells. Sequencing used immunoSEQ multiplex PCR; TCRdb keeps in-frame clones, though not all of them. This sample has 20,000 or so clones, with approximately 94% found just once. Specimen: CD8+ T cells sorted from blood. The receptor source for this set is a child under 10 years old with CD3G deficiency. Each CDR3 is given with its conserved first and last residue. A D gene is named only where the DNA matches it firmly. The size of a clone is reported for some rows only, either as once, few or many, or as a class for expanded clones.

>TRBJ2-1|TRBV7-8|NA|NA
TGTGCCAGCAGCTTAGCGGTAGCGCCTTCCTACAATGAGCAGTTCTTC
CASSLAVAPSYNEQFF
>TRBJ2-7|TRBV5-1|NA|NA
TGCGCCAGCAGCTTGGCCCCAGCTTACGAGCAGTACTTC
CASSLAPAYEQYF
>TRBJ2-1|TRBV7-8|NA|TRBD1
TGTGCCAGCAGCTTTTATGACAGGGGGGATGAGCAGTTCTTC
CASSFYDRGDEQFF
>TRBJ2-1|TRBV18|medium-sized|NA
TGTGCCAGCTCACCACCTTCTGTTAATGAGCAGTTCTTC
CASSPPSVNEQFF
>TRBJ2-7|TRBV28|NA|TRBD2
TGTGCCAGCAGTTTTGCGGGAGTAGTCTACGAGCAGTACTTC
CASSFAGVVYEQYF
>TRBJ2-1|TRBV28|NA|NA
TGTGCCAGCAGTCTGTGGGGTCGCTCCTACAATGAGCAGTTCTTC
CASSLWGRSYNEQFF
>TRBJ1-1|TRBV28|NA|NA
TGTGCCAGCAGTTTGACCCGGAGGGACACTGAAGCTTTCTTT
CASSLTRRDTEAFF
>TRBJ2-1|TRBV6-1|NA|TRBD2
TGTGCCAGCAGTGACTGGACTAGCTGGAAGTACAATGAGCAGTTCTTC
CASSDWTSWKYNEQFF
>TRBJ2-3|TRBV18|NA|TRBD2
TGTGCCAGCTCACCATCGGCGGGGGTCGACACAGATACGCAGTATTTT
CASSPSAGVDTDTQYF
>TRBJ1-4|TRBV28|few|NA
TGTGCCAGCTCTCGGCCGGATGAAAAACTGTTTTTT
CASSRPDEKLFF
>TRBJ1-1|TRBV13|NA|NA
TGTGCCAGCAGCTTAGGCAGGACCACTGAAGCTTTCTTT
CASSLGRTTEAFF
>TRBJ1-1|TRBV4-1|NA|NA
TGCGCCAGCAGCCATCCAGGGGCGGAAGCTTTCTTT
CASSHPGAEAFF
>TRBJ2-3|TRBV28|NA|NA
TGTGCCACCCTTGGCGTGGAGGGCACAGATACGCAGTATTTT
CATLGVEGTDTQYF
>TRBJ2-3|TRBV4-1|NA|NA
TGCGCCAGCAGCCAAGTTCATTGGGATACGCAGTATTTT
CASSQVHWDTQYF
>TRBJ1-2|TRBV28|NA|TRBD1
TGTGCCAGCAGTTCCCGGGCGGGGACAGGGTTCTATGGCTACACCTTC
CASSSRAGTGFYGYTF
>TRBJ1-5|TRBV6-1|NA|NA
TGTGCCAGCAGTGTAAACAGCTATAGCAATCAGCCCCAGCATTTT
CASSVNSYSNQPQHF
>TRBJ2-3|TRBV6-1|NA|TRBD1
TGTGCCAGCAGCCTCGGGACAGGGAAGAAAGATACGCAGTATTTT
CASSLGTGKKDTQYF
>TRBJ2-7|TRBV6-1|NA|TRBD2
TGTGCCAGCAGTGAGCCGGGACTAGCGGTGTACGAGCAGTACTTC
CASSEPGLAVYEQYF
>TRBJ2-1|TRBV7-8|NA|NA
TGTGCCAGCAGCCTTAGCTTTTGGAATGAGCAGTTCTTC
CASSLSFWNEQFF
>TRBJ2-1|TRBV5-1|NA|NA
TGCGCCAGCAGCCCCCCAGGGGGGCTTGAGCAGTTCTTC
CASSPPGGLEQFF
>TRBJ2-4|TRBV28|NA|NA
TGTGCCAGCAGTCCCCGGGGAGTTCTGGTAGCCAAAAACATTCAGTACTTC
CASSPRGVLVAKNIQYF
>TRBJ2-1|TRBV19|NA|TRBD2
TGTGCCAGTAGTATAGGTCTAGCGGGAGACCTCTACAATGAGCAGTTCTTC
CASSIGLAGDLYNEQFF
>TRBJ2-1|TRBV28|NA|NA
TGTGCCAGCAGCCCCTATTCAGACAATGAGCAGTTCTTC
CASSPYSDNEQFF
>TRBJ2-1|TRBV7-9|NA|TRBD1
TGTGCCAGCAGCTCGCTGGGGACAGCCTACAATGAGCAGTTCTTC
CASSSLGTAYNEQFF
>TRBJ2-1|TRBV19|NA|NA
TGTGCCAGTAGTCAGGGCAATGAGCAGTTCTTC
CASSQGNEQFF
>TRBJ2-2|TRBV27|once|TRBD1
TGTGCCAGCAGCCCAGGGGGTGGGTACGCCGGGGAGCTGTTTTTT
CASSPGGGYAGELFF
>TRBJ2-7|TRBV6-1|NA|NA
TGTGCCAGCAGTAACAGGGTATCCTACGAGCAGTACTTC
CASSNRVSYEQYF
>TRBJ2-7|TRBV10-3|NA|TRBD1
TGTGCCATCAGTGCCGCGTCAAGGGACAGTAATGGTTTGCAGTACTTC
CAISAASRDSNGLQYF
>TRBJ2-4|TRBV28|NA|TRBD1
TGTGCCAGCAGTTTTACAGGGGGAAACATTCAGTACTTC
CASSFTGGNIQYF
>TRBJ2-3|TRBV11-2|NA|NA
TGTGCCAGCAGCTTATTAAAGGTTGGAGATACGCAGTATTTT
CASSLLKVGDTQYF
>TRBJ2-1|TRBV4-1|once|NA
TGCGCCAGCAGCCAAGAACCTCCACGGAGCTCCTACAATGAGCAGTTCTTC
CASSQEPPRSSYNEQFF
>TRBJ2-3|TRBV9|NA|NA
TGTGCCAGCAGCTCAGGGGGGGGAGTAGATACGCAGTATTTT
CASSSGGGVDTQYF
>TRBJ1-2|TRBV19|NA|NA
TGTGCCAGTTCCCCCACGAGGGGCACCGAAACCTCCAACTATGGCTACACCTTC
CASSPTRGTETSNYGYTF
>TRBJ2-3|TRBV28|NA|NA
TGTGCCAGCAGCCAAAGGGGTCTAGTATACACAGATACGCAGTATTTT
CASSQRGLVYTDTQYF
>TRBJ2-7|TRBV7-6|NA|NA
TGTGCCAGCAGTTCGGCCCCGGGCGGCGAGCAGTACTTC
CASSSAPGGEQYF
>TRBJ2-2|TRBV30|NA|NA
TGTGCCTGGAGGAGTAGGAGCACCGGGGAGCTGTTTTTT
CAWRSRSTGELFF
>TRBJ2-6|TRBV28|NA|TRBD1
TGTGCCAGCAGTTCCTACATACAGGGGTTGCCTGGGGCCAACGTCCTGACTTTC
CASSSYIQGLPGANVLTF
>TRBJ1-1|TRBV28|NA|NA
TGTGCCAGCAGTTTAGCCCAGGGCGGCCGGGCTTTCTTT
CASSLAQGGRAFF
>TRBJ2-3|TRBV13|NA|TRBD2
TGTGCCAGCAGTGGGGAGGGAGCAGATACGCAGTATTTT
CASSGEGADTQYF
>TRBJ1-1|TRBV28|NA|NA
TGTGCCAGCAGTCAAAACACTGAAGCTTTCTTT
CASSQNTEAFF